Listed below are T cell receptor beta chains from one sample, sequenced in a study of blood T cell repertoires in COVID-19. Only in-frame clones appear in the TCRdb table, and some are missing; sequencing was by immunoSEQ multiplex PCR. This table holds about 74,000 clones, roughly 88% found once. The specimen sequenced was peripheral blood. Receptors were obtained from a woman aged 80 or older with active or convalescent COVID-19. CDR3s include the opening cysteine and the closing phenylalanine or tryptophan. D genes are given only for firm matches. A clone size is listed for some rows: how often the clone was seen (once, few, many), or a class if it is expanded.

d_call j_call cdr3_length clone_size v_call cdr3_nt cdr3_aa
. TRBJ1-5 13 few TRBV5-5 TGTGCCAGCAGCTTGTTAGGGGATCAGCCCCAGCATTTT CASSLLGDQPQHF
TRBD1 TRBJ2-7 16 . TRBV27 TGTGCCAGCAGTTTCTTGGACAGGGGACCCCTCTACGAGCAGTACTTC CASSFLDRGPLYEQYF
TRBD1 TRBJ1-6 15 . TRBV9 TGTGCCAGCAGCCCCTCCGGACAGGGTAATTCACCCCTCCACTTT CASSPSGQGNSPLHF
. TRBJ1-2 15 . TRBV7-2 TGTGCCAGCAGCGAGAGGGCAGGATCTTACTATGGCTACACCTTC CASSERAGSYYGYTF
. TRBJ2-7 13 few TRBV7-9 TGTGCCAGCAGCCTGGGACACCTCTACGAGCAGTACTTC CASSLGHLYEQYF
. TRBJ1-1 15 . TRBV10-3 TGTGCCATCAGGAGAGTAGGGACTGAGAACACTGAAGCTTTCTTT CAIRRVGTENTEAFF
. TRBJ1-1 14 . TRBV6-6 TGTGCCAGCAGTTACTCGACAGGGAACACTGAAGCTTTCTTT CASSYSTGNTEAFF
. TRBJ2-2 14 . TRBV5-1 TGCGCCAGCAGCTTCGAGACGAACACCGGGGAGCTGTTTTTT CASSFETNTGELFF
TRBD2 TRBJ2-7 13 . TRBV4-1 TGCGCCAGCAGCCCCAGCGGGGGGTACGAGCAGTACTTC CASSPSGGYEQYF
. TRBJ1-1 14 . TRBV11-2 TGTGCCAGCAGCTTAGAGGGAATCGGGGCTGAAGCTTTCTTT CASSLEGIGAEAFF
TRBD2 TRBJ2-7 17 . TRBV3-1/TRBV3-2 TGTGCCAGCAGCTCCCGGGGACTAGCGGGAATTAGGTACGAGCAGTACTTC CASSSRGLAGIRYEQYF
. TRBJ1-6 15 . TRBV9 TGTGCCAGCAGCGAATCAGGGTCCTATAATTCACCCCTCCACTTT CASSESGSYNSPLHF
TRBD2 TRBJ2-5 18 . TRBV7-2 TGTGCCAGCAGCTTAGAGGGTCTAGCGGGAGTTTCCTGGGAGACCCAGTACTTC CASSLEGLAGVSWETQYF
TRBD2 TRBJ2-3 14 . TRBV19 TGTGCCAGTAGTATGGGACTACACACAGATACGCAGTATTTT CASSMGLHTDTQYF
. TRBJ1-1 14 . TRBV6-5 TGTGCCAGCAGTCCTAATGGAGGGTTCGCTGAAGCTTTCTTT CASSPNGGFAEAFF
. TRBJ1-2 12 . TRBV29-1 TGCAGCGTTGTAGCTACCGCCTATGGCTACACCTTC CSVVATAYGYTF
. TRBJ2-1 16 . TRBV4-3 TGCGCCAGCAGCCAAGGGGGGGATTTGGGCTACAATGAGCAGTTCTTC CASSQGGDLGYNEQFF
. TRBJ1-2 13 . TRBV18 TGTGCCAGCTCACCGGAACAGCCCTATGGCTACACCTTC CASSPEQPYGYTF
. TRBJ2-7 12 . TRBV25-1 TGTGCCAGCAGTGATAGCGGCTACGAGCAGTACTTC CASSDSGYEQYF
. TRBJ2-7 15 few TRBV11-2 TGTGCCAGCAGCTCCTATAGCCACCGGGATTACGAGCAGTACTTC CASSSYSHRDYEQYF
. TRBJ2-5 14 . TRBV3-1/TRBV3-2 TGTGCCAGCAGCCAAAAAAGCGGACAAGAGACCCAGTACTTC CASSQKSGQETQYF
TRBD1 TRBJ2-7 16 . TRBV18 TGTGCCAGCTCACCGAGACAGGGGGCCCTTTCCTACGAGCAGTACTTC CASSPRQGALSYEQYF
TRBD1 TRBJ2-2 15 . TRBV11-2 TGTGCCAGCAGCTTCGGGACAGGATCCACCGGGGAGCTGTTTTTT CASSFGTGSTGELFF
. TRBJ2-3 16 . TRBV5-1 TGCGCCAGCAGCCCCTTTGCTCCTACCAGCACAGATACGCAGTATTTT CASSPFAPTSTDTQYF
. TRBJ1-2 16 once TRBV7-9 TGTGCCAGCAGCTTAAGTACAGGTAATCATTATTGTGGCTACACCTTC CASSLSTGNHYCGYTF
. TRBJ1-2 17 . TRBV25-1 TGTGCCAGCAGTGAAGCGACGGGGGAACTCCTTGCGAATGGCTACACCTTC CASSEATGELLANGYTF
. TRBJ2-1 15 once TRBV28 TGTGCCAGCAGTTTATTCCAGGGAACGTTCGATGAGCAGTTCTTC CASSLFQGTFDEQFF
. TRBJ1-1 16 . TRBV11-3 TGTGCCAGCAGCCCAAAACGGGGTCGAGGAGACACTGAAGCTTTCTTT CASSPKRGRGDTEAFF
TRBD2 TRBJ2-3 18 . TRBV6-2/TRBV6-3 TGTGCCAGCAGTTACTCGAATCCGGGACTAGCGGGGACAGATACGCAGTATTTT CASSYSNPGLAGTDTQYF
. TRBJ2-2 16 . TRBV13 TGTGCCAGCAGCTTCCGCAGAGGCAGTTTCACCGGGGAGCTGTTTTTT CASSFRRGSFTGELFF